The 21 T cell receptor beta chains presented below share a single source sample, sequenced in a study of blood T cells in healthy people across ages (dated by TCRdb to about 2015). Library preparation used 5' RACE. The sample was run on an Illumina HiSeq 2500. A second PCR of roughly 7 to 11 cycles was run with a J-beta primer mix and a sample-barcoded 5' primer. TCRdb's own reprocessing of the public reads used fastp at Q25 and MiXCR and kept productive beta chains. All rows with the same CDR3 protein become a single entry with the most common DNA and genes. The sample contains about 1,500,000 distinct CDR3 sequences, around two fifths of them found a single time. Of the sample, 7.9% is held by the ten largest clones. Sample: blood. These receptor sequences come from a woman aged 18-29 years in good health.

The J gene is TRBJ2-1, the V gene TRBV6-5; tentative D call: TRBD1 (5 bases). The CDR3 contains 13 residues. Germline V gene data show CDR1 as MNHEY and CDR2 as SVGAGI. With 4 bases removed from V and 5 bases from J, the gap between germline ends came to 9 bases. The CDR3 region has the DNA TGTGCCAGCAGTTCCTTGACAGACAATGAGCAGTTCTTC. Residues: CASSSLTDNEQFF.

V usage is TRBV6-4 and J usage is TRBJ2-1; D uncertain. V was clipped by 4 bases and J by 2 bases, with 12 bases between them. Germline V gene data show CDR1 as MRHNA and CDR2 as SNTAGT. CDR3 size: 15 residues. This chain's CDR3 is CASSVSRTTYNEQFF. The CDR3 bases are TGTGCCAGCAGTGTGAGCCGGACGACCTACAATGAGCAGTTCTTC.

The CDR3 reads CASSPSGTGVLKGGYTF. CDR3 bases: TGTGCCAGCAGCCCCTCCGGGACAGGGGTCTTAAAGGGTGGCTACACCTTC. This chain links TRBV9 with TRBJ1-2, with 10 bases identical to TRBD1. The V segment lost 4 bases and the J segment 7 bases; nucleotides outside the gene matches: 16. This CDR3 region has 17 residues. Germline V gene sequence: CDR1 SGDLS, CDR2 YYNGEE.

This clonotype was seen just once. CDR3 nucleotides: TGTGCCAGCAGCTACACTCCAGCAACCAACCCTCGCACAGATACGCAGTATTTT. It translates to CASSYTPATNPRTDTQYF. The J gene is TRBJ2-3, the V gene TRBV11-2; D is unclear. V lost 4 bases and J 1 base, leaving 21 bases between the germline ends. The germline V gene has CDR1 SGHAT and CDR2 FQNNGV. The CDR3 is 18 residues long.

This clonotype has only a few counts. The rearrangement uses TRBV5-5 and TRBJ2-1; 10 positions agree with TRBD2. The V segment lost 1 base and the J segment 6 bases; nucleotides outside the gene matches: 4. The CDR3 loop spans 15 amino acids. CDR1 and CDR2 (germline): SGHKS, YYEKEE (reference sequence). CDR3 protein: CASSLSLAGLNEQFF. CDR3 DNA sequence: TGTGCCAGCAGCTTGTCACTAGCGGGACTCAATGAGCAGTTCTTC. Drawing the rest from reference TRBV5-5 and TRBJ2-1, the complete variable domain is DAGVTQSPTHLIKTRGQQVTLRCSPISGHKSVSWYQQVLGQGPQFIFQYYEKEERGRGNFPDRFSARQFPNYSSELNVNALLLGDSALYLCASSLSLAGLNEQFFGPGTRLTVL.

The genes are TRBV5-1 and TRBJ2-7, with D possibly being TRBD2 (5 bases). Germline V CDR1 and CDR2: SGHRS, YFSETQ. This CDR3 spans 14 amino acids. V lost 0 bases, J lost 3 bases, and 10 bases lay in between. The DNA for the CDR3 is TGCGCCAGCAGCTTGGACAGCGGAGACTACGAGCAGTACTTC. This codes for CASSLDSGDYEQYF.

This clonotype came up a few times. The V gene is TRBV27, the J gene TRBJ1-4; D is unresolved. CDR1 MNHEY and CDR2 SMNVEV come from the germline V gene (reference sequence). This CDR3 spans 14 amino acids. With 5 bases removed from V and 0 bases from J, the gap between germline ends came to 7 bases. This chain's CDR3 is CASSGRTTNEKLFF. The DNA for the CDR3 is TGTGCCAGCAGTGGACGAACAACTAATGAAAAACTGTTTTTT. The full variable domain, completed using reference TRBV27 and TRBJ1-4, is EAQVTQNPRYLITVTGKKLTVTCSQNMNHEYMSWYRQDPGLGLRQIYYSMNVEVTDKGDVPEGYKVSRKEKRNFPLILESPSPNQTSLYFCASSGRTTNEKLFFGSGTQLSVL.

The table lists this clonotype with a few counts. The chain couples TRBV25-1 to TRBJ2-7; tentatively, D is TRBD1 (6 bases). The V and J ends lost 4 bases and 0 bases respectively, with 16 bases between them. The CDR3 loop spans 16 amino acids. Germline V lookup: CDR1 MGHDK, CDR2 SYGVNS. The CDR3 DNA reads TGTGCCAGCAGTGCTGGGACACTGGACCACTCCTACGAGCAGTACTTC. The encoded protein is CASSAGTLDHSYEQYF.

V gene TRBV10-3 combines with J gene TRBJ2-3; 7 bases align to TRBD2. The germline V gene encodes CDR1 ENHRY and CDR2 SYGVKD. J was trimmed by 4 bases and V by 0 bases; bases with no gene match: 7. The CDR3 runs 16 residues. In DNA, the CDR3 is TGTGCCATCAGTGAGTCGACTAGCTTGGCCGCAGATACGCAGTATTTT. Protein product: CAISESTSLAADTQYF.

The J gene is TRBJ1-2, the V gene TRBV25-1; TRBD1 matches 7 bases. The CDR3 length is 14 residues. The V gene end was trimmed by 11 bases and the J gene end by 1 base; junction bases not matched to a gene: 10. Germline V gene data show CDR1 as MGHDK and CDR2 as SYGVNS. This chain's CDR3 is CAGPRQGNNYGYTF. The CDR3 DNA reads TGTGCCGGGCCTCGACAGGGAAATAACTATGGCTACACCTTC.

The V call is TRBV29-1, the J call TRBJ1-1; D is unresolved. The CDR3 consists of 14 residues. Germline V gives CDR1 SQVTM, CDR2 ANQGSEA. Trimming removed 7 bases from V and 1 base from J, with 16 bases in between. The CDR3 here is CSAGRAGKNTEAFF. CDR3 nucleotide sequence: TGCAGCGCCGGTCGGGCGGGGAAGAACACTGAAGCTTTCTTT.

As DNA, the CDR3 is TGTGCCAGCAGCTTAGCGCACAGGGCAACAGATACGCAGTATTTT. It codes for CASSLAHRATDTQYF. V gene TRBV7-8 combines with J gene TRBJ2-3, with D perhaps matching TRBD1 (6 bases). V was cut by 0 bases and J by 3 bases, with 10 bases left in between. Looked up from germline, CDR1 is SGHVS and CDR2 is FQNEAQ. The CDR3 covers 15 residues.

This clonotype has only a few counts. CDR3 bases: TGCAGCCCCGGTGGCTACACCTTC. Translating gives CSPGGYTF. This chain joins TRBV29-1 and TRBJ1-2; D ambiguous. The CDR3 runs to 8 residues. V was cut by 8 bases and J by 7 bases, with 5 bases left in between. Per germline, CDR1 SQVTM and CDR2 ANQGSEA.

The chain employs TRBV6-5 and TRBJ1-5; 8 nucleotides align to TRBD1. This CDR3 is built from 13 residues. CDR1 is MNHEY, CDR2 SVGAGI, per germline. The CDR3 DNA sequence: TGTGTCGATGAAGGACAGGGCGATCAGCCCCAGCATTTT. Translated, it gives CVDEGQGDQPQHF.

This rearrangement joins TRBV12-3 or TRBV12-4 to TRBJ2-7; 8 bases are shared with TRBD1. V dropped 7 bases and J dropped 1; count of bases not matched to a gene: 9. The CDR3 consists of 15 residues. The CDR3 sequence: CASTSTGGRSYEQYF. As DNA, the CDR3 is TGTGCCAGCACCAGCACAGGGGGAAGGTCCTACGAGCAGTACTTC.

CDR3 nucleotides: TGCAGCGTTGAAGATCCAGGACTAGCGGGGGGCTCCTACAATGAGCAGTACTTC. Translating gives CSVEDPGLAGGSYNEQYF. The chain has TRBV29-1 and TRBJ2-1; 14 bases are shared with TRBD2. TRBJ2-7 matches the DNA end more closely, so the J call is doubtful. Germline-derived CDR1 and CDR2 are SQVTM and ANQGSEA. This CDR3 comprises 18 residues.

V and J are TRBV4-2 and TRBJ2-7; TRBD2 matches 7 bases. TRBJ2-4 matches the DNA end more closely, so the J call is doubtful. CDR1 is LGHNA and CDR2 is YNFKEQ in the germline V gene. The CDR3 contains 17 residues. CDR3 DNA sequence: TGTGCCAGCAGCCAAGATCTGTGGCGGGAGTCTGGAAACATTCAGTACTTC. The encoded protein is CASSQDLWRESGNIQYF.

This clonotype was seen a single time. The chain links TRBV6-5 to TRBJ2-5, with D tentatively TRBD2 (6 bases). The V end lost 6 bases, the J end lost 2 bases, and 19 bases lay between the germline ends. The CDR3 has 16 residues. Germline V CDR1 and CDR2: MNHEY, SVGAGI. DNA for the CDR3: TGTGCCAGCAGCCACCAGGGAACTCGGGGGCAAGAGACCCAGTACTTC. Residues: CASSHQGTRGQETQYF.

The chain carries TRBV28 and TRBJ1-1, with no clear D. Germline V gene lookup returns CDR1 MDHEN and CDR2 SYDVKM. CDR3 size: 12 residues. V gave up 5 bases and J gave up 7 bases, with 11 bases separating them. The CDR3 coding sequence is TGTGCCAGCAGTCCATTCAGAGGTGAAGCTTTCTTT. This translates into CASSPFRGEAFF.

The rearrangement links TRBV24-1 to TRBJ2-2; D gene ambiguous. The V gene lost 3 bases and the J gene lost 3 bases, with 10 bases spanning the gap. The CDR3 sequence is 15 residues long. The V gene's germline CDR1 is KGHDR and CDR2 SFDVKD. CDR3 sequence: CATSDTHKDTGELFF. The CDR3 region has the DNA TGTGCCACCAGTGATACCCACAAGGACACCGGGGAGCTGTTTTTT.

The chain joins TRBV3-1 to TRBJ2-7, with D possibly TRBD2 on 7 matching bases. V was clipped by 4 bases and J by 3 bases, with 16 bases between them. The CDR3 has 15 residues. Germline assignment: CDR1 LGHDT and CDR2 YNNKEL (reference sequence). CDR3 nucleotide sequence: TGTGCCAGCAGCCGAATAGGGGGGGAAAGCTACGAGCAGTACTTC. Its protein is CASSRIGGESYEQYF.